This T cell receptor (beta chain) was captured by sequencing in a study of human T cells and chemical hapten exposure. This clonotype was counted at least ten times. The target antigen is unknown. Blood, whole and unfractionated, served as the source for total RNA extraction. Notes on the study in general: Sensitizing with DPC caused no change in TCRs above 1 in 1000 frequency.

V was clipped by 6 bases and J by 4 bases, with 13 bases between them. This CDR3 is 14 amino acids long. Germline lookup yields CDR1 SEHNR and CDR2 FQNEAQ (reference sequence). The library put unique molecular identifiers onto individual cDNA molecules. One entry per CDR3 protein, called by TCRdb with MiXCR from the reads. The repertoire includes 95,000 to 150,000 distinct CDR3 sequences, less than 10% of them detected once, and 1.3% to 1.5% sits in the top ten. J is TRBJ1-5 and V is TRBV7-9, with unresolved D. The clonotype comes from a human donor in good health. Some clones in this sample may be carry-over from other donors' samples. Sequencing was carried out using whole blood. The CDR3 DNA sequence: TGTGCCAGCAGTCGGGATAACCGAAATCAGCCCCAGCATTTT. As protein: CASSRDNRNQPQHF.